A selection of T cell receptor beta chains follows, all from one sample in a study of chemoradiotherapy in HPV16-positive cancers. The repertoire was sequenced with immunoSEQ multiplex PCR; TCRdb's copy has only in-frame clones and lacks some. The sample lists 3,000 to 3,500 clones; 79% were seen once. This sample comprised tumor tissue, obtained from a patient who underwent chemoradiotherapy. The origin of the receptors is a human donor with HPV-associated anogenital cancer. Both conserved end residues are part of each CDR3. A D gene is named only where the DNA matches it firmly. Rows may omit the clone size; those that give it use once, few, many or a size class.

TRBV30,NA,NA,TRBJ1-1,CAWIGDGNTEAFF,TGTGCCTGGATCGGGGATGGGAACACTGAAGCTTTCTTT
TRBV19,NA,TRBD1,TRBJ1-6,CASTTFGQGYNSPLHF,TGTGCCAGTACCACGTTCGGACAGGGTTATAATTCACCCCTCCACTTT
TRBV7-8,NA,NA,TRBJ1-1,CASSFGQMNTEAFF,TGTGCCAGCAGCTTCGGGCAGATGAACACTGAAGCTTTCTTT
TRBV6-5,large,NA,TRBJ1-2,CASSDGTPGGGYTF,TGTGCCAGCAGTGACGGGACTCCCGGCGGAGGCTACACCTTC
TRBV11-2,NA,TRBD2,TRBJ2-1,CASSPSRTSGVTYNEQFF,TGTGCCAGCAGCCCAAGCCGGACTAGCGGGGTGACCTACAATGAGCAGTTCTTC
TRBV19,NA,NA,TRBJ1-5,CASSIGSGTGNQPQHF,TGTGCCAGTAGTATAGGGTCTGGGACGGGCAATCAGCCCCAGCATTTT
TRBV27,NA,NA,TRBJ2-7,CASSLFRHLAYEQYF,TGTGCCAGCAGTTTATTCCGACACCTCGCCTACGAGCAGTACTTC
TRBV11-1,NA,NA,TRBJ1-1,CASRLQVNTEAFF,TGTGCCAGCAGGTTACAGGTGAACACTGAAGCTTTCTTT
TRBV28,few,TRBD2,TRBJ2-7,CASRTSGSSNEQYF,TGTGCCAGCAGAACTAGCGGGAGCAGCAACGAGCAGTACTTC
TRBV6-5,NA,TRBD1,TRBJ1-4,CASKKGAGDEKLFF,TGTGCCAGCAAGAAGGGGGCAGGGGATGAAAAACTGTTTTTT
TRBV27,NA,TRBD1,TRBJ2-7,CASSSGTEAYEQYF,TGTGCCAGCTCTTCCGGGACAGAGGCCTACGAGCAGTACTTC
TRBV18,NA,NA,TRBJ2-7,CASSPRGDSYEQYF,TGTGCCAGCTCACCTAGAGGGGATTCCTACGAGCAGTACTTC
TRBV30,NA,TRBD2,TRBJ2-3,CAWGGLSTDTQYF,TGTGCCTGGGGGGGACTATCGACAGATACGCAGTATTTT
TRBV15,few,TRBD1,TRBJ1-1,CATSRDFRTGRGNTEAFF,TGTGCCACCAGCAGAGACTTCAGGACAGGAAGAGGGAACACTGAAGCTTTCTTT
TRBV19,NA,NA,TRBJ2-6,CASSIDGSSGANVLTF,TGTGCCAGTAGTATAGATGGCAGTTCTGGGGCCAACGTCCTGACTTTC
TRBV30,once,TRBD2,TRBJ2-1,CAWRLAGRNEQFF,TGTGCCTGGCGACTAGCGGGCCGCAATGAGCAGTTCTTC
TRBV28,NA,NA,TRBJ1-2,CASSLEGRNYGYTF,TGTGCCAGCAGTTTAGAAGGACGGAACTATGGCTACACCTTC
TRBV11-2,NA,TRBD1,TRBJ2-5,CASSLQGAHRETQYF,TGTGCCAGCAGCCTACAGGGGGCTCATAGAGAGACCCAGTACTTC
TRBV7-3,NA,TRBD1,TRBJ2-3,CASSDRGAGTDTQYF,TGTGCCAGCAGCGACAGGGGAGCGGGTACAGATACGCAGTATTTT
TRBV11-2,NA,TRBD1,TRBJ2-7,CASSQPGQGEPYEQYF,TGTGCCAGCAGCCAGCCCGGACAGGGCGAACCATACGAGCAGTACTTC
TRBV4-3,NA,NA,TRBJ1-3,CASSQDTGSRNTIYF,TGCGCCAGCAGCCAAGATACAGGGTCCCGAAACACCATATATTTT
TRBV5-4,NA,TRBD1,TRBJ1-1,CASSSPGGGLNTEAFF,TGTGCCAGCAGCTCTCCAGGGGGGGGATTGAACACTGAAGCTTTCTTT
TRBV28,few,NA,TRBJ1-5,CASKGGQPQHF,TGTGCCAGCAAGGGGGGGCAGCCCCAGCATTTT
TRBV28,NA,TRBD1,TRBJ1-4,CASSLLGQATNEKLFF,TGTGCCAGCAGTTTATTAGGACAGGCAACTAATGAAAAACTGTTTTTT
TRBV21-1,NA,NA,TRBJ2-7,CASSNRDREGEQYF,TGTGCCAGCAGCAACCGGGACAGGGAAGGTGAGCAGTACTTC
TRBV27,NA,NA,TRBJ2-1,CASRQGSYNEQFF,TGTGCCAGCAGGCAGGGAAGCTACAATGAGCAGTTCTTC
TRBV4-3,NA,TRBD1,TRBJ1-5,CASSQGVRGGQPQHF,TGCGCCAGCAGCCAAGGTGTCAGGGGGGGTCAGCCCCAGCATTTT
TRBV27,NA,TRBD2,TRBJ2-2,CASSRGRLAGVDGRSGELFF,TGTGCCAGCAGTAGAGGACGACTAGCGGGAGTCGACGGGCGCTCCGGGGAGCTGTTTTTT
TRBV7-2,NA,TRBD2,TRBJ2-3,CASRTGTSGTDTQYF,TGTGCCAGCAGAACGGGGACTAGCGGGACAGATACGCAGTATTTT
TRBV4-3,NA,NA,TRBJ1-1,CASSQDSWGGTEAFF,TGCGCCAGCAGCCAAGATTCGTGGGGGGGGACTGAAGCTTTCTTT
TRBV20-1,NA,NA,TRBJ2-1,CSALDKEQFF,TGCAGTGCATTGGATAAGGAGCAGTTCTTC
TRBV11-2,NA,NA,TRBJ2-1,CASSLVVGARDEQFF,TGTGCCAGCAGCTTAGTCGTGGGGGCGCGGGATGAGCAGTTCTTC
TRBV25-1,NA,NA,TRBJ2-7,CASSESPGQGGGYEQYF,TGTGCCAGCAGTGAATCACCCGGGCAGGGGGGGGGTTACGAGCAGTACTTC
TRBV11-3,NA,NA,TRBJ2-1,CASSFLPHNEQFF,TGTGCCAGCAGCTTTCTTCCCCACAATGAGCAGTTCTTC
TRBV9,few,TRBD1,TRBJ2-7,CASSVRTGQGSVLHF,TGTGCCAGCAGCGTCCGCACAGGACAGGGGTCAGTCTTACACTTC
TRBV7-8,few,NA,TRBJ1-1,CASSFGQMNTEAFF,TGTGCCAGCAGCTTCGGACAGATGAACACTGAAGCTTTCTTT
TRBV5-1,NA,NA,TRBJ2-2,CASSPDGQGPGELFF,TGCGCCAGCAGCCCCGATGGGCAGGGGCCCGGGGAGCTGTTTTTT
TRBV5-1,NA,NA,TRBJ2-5,CASSFGEDGETQYF,TGCGCCAGCAGCTTCGGGGAAGATGGAGAGACCCAGTACTTC
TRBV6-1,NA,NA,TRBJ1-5,CASSEAMDRAVVFNQPQHF,TGTGCCAGCAGTGAAGCGATGGACCGCGCTGTTGTTTTTAATCAGCCCCAGCATTTT
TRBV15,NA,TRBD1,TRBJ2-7,CATSTSGEGQGKFYEQYF,TGTGCCACCAGCACCTCCGGGGAGGGACAGGGAAAGTTCTACGAGCAGTACTTC
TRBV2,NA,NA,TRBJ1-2,CASRAGYLHPPANYGYTF,TGTGCCAGCAGAGCGGGCTACCTCCATCCCCCCGCTAACTATGGCTACACCTTC
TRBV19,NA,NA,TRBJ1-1,CASRQQGNTEAFF,TGTGCCAGTAGACAACAGGGGAACACTGAAGCTTTCTTT
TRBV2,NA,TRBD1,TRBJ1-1,CASIHPGTGRNTEAFF,TGTGCCAGCATTCACCCCGGGACAGGGAGGAACACTGAAGCTTTCTTT
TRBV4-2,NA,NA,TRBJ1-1,CASSHPGGANTEAFF,TGTGCCAGCAGCCACCCGGGGGGGGCAAACACTGAAGCTTTCTTT
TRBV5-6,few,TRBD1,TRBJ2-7,CASTAGGTGGYEQYF,TGTGCCAGCACCGCGGGGGGGACAGGGGGCTACGAGCAGTACTTC
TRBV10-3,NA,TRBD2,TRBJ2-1,CAISESLAGDNEQFF,TGTGCCATCAGTGAATCACTAGCGGGAGACAATGAGCAGTTCTTC
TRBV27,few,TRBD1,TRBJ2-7,CASSPGQGAGQYF,TGTGCCAGCAGCCCCGGACAGGGGGCAGGGCAGTACTTC
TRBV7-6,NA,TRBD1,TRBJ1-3,CASSRTGSSGNTIYF,TGTGCCAGCAGCCGGACAGGGAGCTCTGGAAACACCATATATTTT
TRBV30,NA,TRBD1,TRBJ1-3,CAWNRGTGVHTIYF,TGTGCCTGGAATCGTGGGACAGGGGTACACACCATATATTTT
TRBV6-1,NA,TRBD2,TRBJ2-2,CASTPWGGAGELFF,TGTGCCAGCACTCCCTGGGGGGGGGCCGGGGAGCTGTTTTTT
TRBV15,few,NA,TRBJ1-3,CATSRDGGLGNTIYF,TGTGCCACCAGCAGAGATGGGGGGCTAGGAAACACCATATATTTT
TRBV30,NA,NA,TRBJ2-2,CAWSRARGSDTGELFF,TGTGCCTGGAGCAGAGCCCGGGGATCTGACACCGGGGAGCTGTTTTTT
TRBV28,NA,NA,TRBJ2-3,CASTSFEGSTDTQYF,TGTGCCAGCACCTCCTTCGAGGGTAGCACAGATACGCAGTATTTT
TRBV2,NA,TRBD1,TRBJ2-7,CASRDGTGGRTYEQYF,TGTGCCAGCAGAGACGGGACAGGGGGGAGAACCTACGAGCAGTACTTC
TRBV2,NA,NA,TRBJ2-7,CASSGQMDPPGGPYF,TGTGCCAGCAGTGGGCAAATGGACCCACCAGGCGGTCCGTACTTC
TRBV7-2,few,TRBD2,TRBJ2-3,CASKREGRADTQYF,TGTGCCAGCAAGCGGGAGGGCCGGGCAGATACGCAGTATTTT
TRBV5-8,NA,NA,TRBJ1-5,CASSWRGSNQPQHF,TGTGCCAGCAGCTGGCGCGGTAGCAATCAGCCCCAGCATTTT
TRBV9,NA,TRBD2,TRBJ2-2,CASSPGTSGRTGELFF,TGTGCCAGCAGCCCGGGGACTAGCGGGCGCACCGGGGAGCTGTTTTTT
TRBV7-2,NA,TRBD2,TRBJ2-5,CASSSFSGLAGRGQTQYF,TGTGCCAGCAGCTCCTTTTCGGGACTAGCGGGAAGAGGGCAGACCCAGTACTTC
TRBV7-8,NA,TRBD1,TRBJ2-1,CASSLGQGSSYNEQFF,TGTGCCAGCAGCTTAGGACAGGGGAGCTCCTACAATGAGCAGTTCTTC